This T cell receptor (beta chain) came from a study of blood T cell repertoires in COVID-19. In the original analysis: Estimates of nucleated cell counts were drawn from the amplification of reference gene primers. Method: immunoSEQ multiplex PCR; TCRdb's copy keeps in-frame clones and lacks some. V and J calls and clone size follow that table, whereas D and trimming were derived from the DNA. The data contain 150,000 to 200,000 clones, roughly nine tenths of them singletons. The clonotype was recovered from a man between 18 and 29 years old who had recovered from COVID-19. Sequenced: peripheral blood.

The CDR3 is CATSGGQGSTYEQYF. In DNA, the CDR3 is TGTGCCACCAGTGGGGGACAGGGGAGCACCTACGAGCAGTACTTC. This chain connects TRBV24-1 to TRBJ2-7; TRBD1 matches at 10 bases. Trimming at V came to 5 bases and at J to 2 bases, leaving 5 bases not matched to a gene. CDR3 length: 15 residues. Germline CDR1 KGHDR, CDR2 SFDVKD.